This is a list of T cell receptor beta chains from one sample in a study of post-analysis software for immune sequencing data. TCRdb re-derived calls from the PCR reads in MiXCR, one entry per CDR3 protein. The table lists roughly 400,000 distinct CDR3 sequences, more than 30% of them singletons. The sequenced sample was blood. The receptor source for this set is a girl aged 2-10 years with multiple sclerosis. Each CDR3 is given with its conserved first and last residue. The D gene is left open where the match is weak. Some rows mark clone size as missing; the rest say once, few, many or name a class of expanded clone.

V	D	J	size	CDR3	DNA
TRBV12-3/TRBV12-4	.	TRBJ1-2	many	CASSSGDHGYTF	TGTGCCAGCAGTTCGGGAGATCATGGCTACACCTTC
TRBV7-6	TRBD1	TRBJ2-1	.	CASSLALTDRAYYNEQFF	TGTGCCAGCAGCTTAGCTCTTACGGACAGGGCTTATTACAATGAGCAGTTCTTC
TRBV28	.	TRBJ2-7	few	CASSPGQGIPYF	TGTGCCAGCAGCCCTGGGCAAGGGATTCCGTACTTC
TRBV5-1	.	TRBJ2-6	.	CASSFKRDSNSGANVLTF	TGCGCCAGCAGCTTTAAACGGGACTCTAACTCTGGGGCCAACGTCCTGACTTTC
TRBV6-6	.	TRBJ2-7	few	CASSYGETGEQYF	TGTGCCAGCAGTTATGGGGAAACGGGGGAGCAGTACTTC
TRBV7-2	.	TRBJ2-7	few	CASSPETGAYEQYF	TGTGCCAGCAGCCCGGAAACGGGGGCCTACGAGCAGTACTTC
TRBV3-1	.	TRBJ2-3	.	CASSSTGTPDTQYF	TGTGCCAGCAGCTCAACAGGGACTCCGGATACGCAGTATTTT
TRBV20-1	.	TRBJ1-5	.	CSGQEKEDQPQHF	TGCAGTGGCCAGGAAAAGGAGGATCAGCCCCAGCATTTT
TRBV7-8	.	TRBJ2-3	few	CASSLARPPSGDTQYF	TGTGCCAGCAGCTTAGCGCGTCCCCCCTCAGGAGATACGCAGTATTTT
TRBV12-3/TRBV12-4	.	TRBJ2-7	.	CASSPFSGDYEQYF	TGTGCCAGCAGCCCGTTTTCAGGGGACTACGAGCAGTACTTC
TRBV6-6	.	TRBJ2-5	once	CASTGGYTYERYF	TGTGCCTCCACCGGGGGCTACACCTACGAGCGGTACTTC
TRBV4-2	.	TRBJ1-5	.	CASSQGGQYNQPQHF	TGTGCCAGCAGCCAAGGAGGACAGTATAATCAGCCCCAGCATTTT
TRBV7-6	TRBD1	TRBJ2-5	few	CASSKRTGVILETQYF	TGTGCCAGCAGCAAAAGGACAGGGGTTATTTTAGAGACCCAGTACTTC
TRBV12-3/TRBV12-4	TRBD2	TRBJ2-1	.	CASSSRTSGNEQFF	TGTGCCAGCAGTTCCCGGACTAGCGGAAATGAGCAGTTCTTC
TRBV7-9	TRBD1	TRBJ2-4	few	CASSSARQGHQYF	TGTGCCAGCAGCTCCGCCCGACAGGGGCATCAGTACTTC
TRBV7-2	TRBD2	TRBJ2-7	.	CASSFFPPTSGRVAEQYF	TGTGCCAGCAGCTTCTTCCCACCGACTAGCGGGAGAGTAGCCGAGCAGTACTTC
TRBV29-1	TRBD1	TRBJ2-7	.	CSVETGKGYEQYF	TGCAGCGTGGAGACAGGGAAAGGCTACGAGCAGTACTTC
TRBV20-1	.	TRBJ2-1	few	CSARGTFSSYNEQFF	TGCAGTGCTCGAGGCACTTTCAGCTCCTACAATGAGCAGTTCTTC
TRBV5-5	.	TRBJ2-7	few	CASSLAVNGDYEQYF	TGTGCCAGCAGCTTGGCCGTTAATGGGGACTACGAGCAGTACTTC
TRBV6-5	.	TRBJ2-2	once	CASSYDRTSNTGELFF	TGTGCCAGCAGTTATGACCGGACTTCGAACACCGGGGAGCTGTTTTTT
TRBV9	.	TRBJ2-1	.	CASSVDFRSDEQFF	TGTGCCAGCAGCGTAGATTTTCGGTCCGATGAGCAGTTCTTC
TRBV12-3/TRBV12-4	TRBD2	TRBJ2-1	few	CASSLGLAGMSSYNEQFF	TGTGCCAGCAGTTTAGGACTAGCGGGCATGAGCTCCTACAATGAGCAGTTCTTC
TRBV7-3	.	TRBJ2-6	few	CASSERGGGANVLTF	TGTGCCAGCAGCGAACGGGGTGGTGGGGCCAACGTCCTGACTTTC
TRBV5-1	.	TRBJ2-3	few	CASSLISGPDTQYF	TGCGCCAGCAGCTTGATAAGCGGTCCAGATACGCAGTATTTT
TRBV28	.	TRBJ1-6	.	CASSLPEQGYYSPLHF	TGTGCCAGCAGCCTACCAGAACAGGGTTACTACTCACCCCTCCACTTT
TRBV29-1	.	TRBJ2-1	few	CSVQGGTVSANEQFF	TGCAGCGTCCAAGGAGGGACGGTGAGTGCCAATGAGCAGTTCTTC